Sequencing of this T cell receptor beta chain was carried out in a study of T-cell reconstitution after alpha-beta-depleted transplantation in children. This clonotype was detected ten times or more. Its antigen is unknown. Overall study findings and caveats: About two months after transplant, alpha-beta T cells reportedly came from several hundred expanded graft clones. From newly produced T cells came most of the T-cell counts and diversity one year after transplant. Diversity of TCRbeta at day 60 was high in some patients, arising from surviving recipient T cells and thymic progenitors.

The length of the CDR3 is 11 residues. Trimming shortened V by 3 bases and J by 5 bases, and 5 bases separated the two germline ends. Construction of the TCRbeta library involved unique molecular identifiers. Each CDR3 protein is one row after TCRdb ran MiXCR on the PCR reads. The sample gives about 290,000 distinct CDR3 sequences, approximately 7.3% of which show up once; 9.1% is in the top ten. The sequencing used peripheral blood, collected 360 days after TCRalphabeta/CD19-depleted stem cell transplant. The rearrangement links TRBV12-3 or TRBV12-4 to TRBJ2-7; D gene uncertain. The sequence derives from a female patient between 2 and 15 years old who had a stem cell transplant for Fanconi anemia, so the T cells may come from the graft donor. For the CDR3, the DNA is TGTGCCAGCAGTTTCGTCAACGAGCAGTACTTC. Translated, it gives CASSFVNEQYF.